The next 29 T cell receptor beta chains were all read from a single sample in a study of blood T cells in healthy people across ages. The use of a sample-barcoded 5' primer and a J-beta primer mix characterized a second PCR of about 6 to 12 cycles. TCRdb re-analysed the 5' RACE reads in MiXCR, keeping a single row per CDR3 protein. This sample has about 1.7 million distinct CDR3 sequences, with approximately 30% found just once. The material sequenced was blood. These receptor sequences come from a woman aged 25 to 39 in good health.

The V and J genes are TRBV6-5 and TRBJ2-1; D gene unclear. The CDR3 covers 16 residues. V lost 0 bases, J lost 4 bases, and 13 bases lay in between. The germline CDR1 and CDR2 sequences are MNHEY and SVGAGI. Written as DNA, the CDR3 is TGTGCCAGCAGTTACTCGACTGATCTGACATACAATGAGCAGTTCTTC. Its protein is CASSYSTDLTYNEQFF.

A note on this clonotype: The conserved final phenylalanine or tryptophan is absent from the CDR3, which likely points to a read error. The CDR3 here is CSASTGDDQPQHC. CDR3 DNA: TGCAGTGCAAGTACAGGGGATGATCAGCCCCAGCATTGT. This chain links TRBV20-1 with TRBJ1-5; 7 positions agree with TRBD1. CDR1 is DFQATT, CDR2 SNEGSKA, per germline (reference sequence). The CDR3 has 13 residues. V trimming: 6 bases; J trimming: 5 bases; junction bases outside the gene matches: 7.

The V gene is TRBV30, the J gene TRBJ2-1; D is uncertain. V was cut by 8 bases and J by 3 bases, with 20 bases left in between. The CDR3 is 15 amino acids. The germline CDR1 and CDR2 sequences are GTSNPN and SVGIG (reference sequence). In DNA, the CDR3 is TGTGCCGCCAGAGGTATCCCGACTTTCTACAATGAGCAGTTCTTC. Its translation is CAARGIPTFYNEQFF.

The genes are TRBV24-1 and TRBJ1-2; possible D gene TRBD1, 5 bases. The ends were cut back, 3 bases at V and 4 bases at J, with 14 bases in the middle. CDR1 and CDR2 (germline): KGHDR, SFDVKD. The CDR3 consists of 15 residues. DNA for the CDR3: TGTGCCACCAGTGATACCTACTCGGGGGGCTATGGCTACACCTTC. Translating it yields CATSDTYSGGYGYTF.

The chain has TRBV15 and TRBJ2-7; 11 bases line up with TRBD2. The J call may be incorrect, as the DNA end agrees better with TRBJ2-5. Germline assignment: CDR1 LNHNV and CDR2 YYDKDF (reference sequence). This CDR3 contains 14 residues. The CDR3 nucleotides read TGTGCCACGACTAGCGGGGTAGGGGGAGAGACCCAGTACTTC. This codes for CATTSGVGGETQYF.

In DNA form, the CDR3 reads TGCGCCAGCAGCCCCGACCGCACCAGGGAGGGGGAGACCCAGTACTTC. It is translated as CASSPDRTREGETQYF. The chain links TRBV5-1 to TRBJ2-7; 7 nucleotides line up with TRBD2. The J call may be mistaken, given a closer DNA end match to TRBJ2-5. The CDR3 runs 16 residues. Looked up from germline, CDR1 is SGHRS and CDR2 is YFSETQ.

The chain links TRBV6-1 to TRBJ2-4, with 9 bases identical to TRBD1. The closer fit of TRBJ2-7 to the DNA end suggests the J call may be wrong. This CDR3 comprises 13 residues. Germline V gives CDR1 MNHNS, CDR2 SASEGT. In DNA form, the CDR3 reads TGTGCCGCCAGACAGGGGGTAAGCTACGAGCAGTACTTC. Translation gives CAARQGVSYEQYF.

This clonotype appeared many times. The CDR3 region has the DNA TGTGCCAGCAGTTTAGTTCCCAGGGTCGATGAGCAGTTCTTC. It yields the protein CASSLVPRVDEQFF. The J gene is TRBJ2-1, the V gene TRBV12-3 or TRBV12-4; tentative D call: TRBD1 (5 bases). V lost 1 base to trimming and J lost 8 bases, with 12 bases between them. The CDR3 loop spans 14 amino acids.

The CDR3 DNA reads as TGTGCCAGCTCAGGGGACAGGTCTCACAATGAGCAGTTCTTC. Translated, it gives CASSGDRSHNEQFF. This sequence joins TRBV18 and TRBJ2-1; 8 nucleotides line up with TRBD1. Germline V lookup: CDR1 KGHSH, CDR2 LQKENI. The CDR3 contains 14 residues. The ends lost 5 bases at V and 5 bases at J; junction bases unmatched: 5.

A few counts support this clonotype. The J gene is TRBJ1-5, the V gene TRBV9, with 9 bases identical to TRBD1. With V trimmed by 3 bases and J by 0 bases, 1 base remained unmatched. This CDR3 has 15 amino acids. Germline V gene sequence: CDR1 SGDLS, CDR2 YYNGEE. CDR3 sequence: CASSAGQGSNQPQHF. CDR3 nucleotide sequence: TGTGCCAGCAGCGCGGGACAGGGTAGCAATCAGCCCCAGCATTTT.

The rearrangement joins TRBV11-2 to TRBJ2-7, with 7 bases matching TRBD1. The CDR3 length is 16 residues. V gave up 1 base and J gave up 1 base; unmatched junction bases: 7. Germline V gives CDR1 SGHAT, CDR2 FQNNGV. The CDR3 is CASSLGFQGESYEQYF. For the CDR3, the DNA is TGTGCCAGCAGCTTAGGATTCCAGGGGGAATCCTACGAGCAGTACTTC.

The chain uses TRBV28 and TRBJ1-5; D uncertain. Per germline, CDR1 MDHEN and CDR2 SYDVKM. V lost 5 bases to trimming and J lost 0 bases, with 20 bases between them. The CDR3 has 18 residues. In nucleotides, the CDR3 is TGTGCCAGCAGTCCCTCCTCGGTTAGTGCTAATAGCAATCAGCCCCAGCATTTT. It is translated as CASSPSSVSANSNQPQHF.

This clonotype occurred many times. This chain connects TRBV30 to TRBJ2-1, with 8 bases lining up with TRBD1. V trimming: 2 bases; J trimming: 12 bases; junction bases outside the gene matches: 6. This CDR3 is built from 12 residues. The germline gives CDR1 GTSNPN, CDR2 SVGIG (reference sequence). CDR3 sequence (DNA): TGTGCCTGGAGTTCAGGGGGCCGGCCGCAGTTCTTC. It encodes CAWSSGGRPQFF.

This chain connects TRBV30 to TRBJ2-1, with no clear D. The length of the CDR3 is 13 residues. V lost 1 base and J 9 bases, leaving 13 bases between the germline ends. In germline, CDR1 is GTSNPN, CDR2 SVGIG (reference sequence). CDR3 in DNA: TGTGCCTGGAGTGGGAGAGGCTTGAGTGAGCAGTTCTTC. It yields the protein CAWSGRGLSEQFF.

This clonotype was found many times. The rearrangement uses TRBV25-1 and TRBJ2-1; no clear D. The CDR3 is 15 amino acids. V lost 1 base and J lost 8, with 15 bases in between. The germline CDR1 and CDR2 sequences are MGHDK and SYGVNS. Here the CDR3 reads CASSESFHLGYEQFF. The CDR3 nucleotides are TGTGCCAGCAGTGAATCTTTCCACTTAGGCTATGAGCAGTTCTTC.

The V and J genes are TRBV9 and TRBJ2-2, with 10 bases fitting TRBD1. CDR3 size: 16 residues. Germline lookup yields CDR1 SGDLS and CDR2 YYNGEE. The V and J ends lost 3 bases and 4 bases, in that order; junction bases with no gene match: 6. This chain's CDR3 is CASSAVGDRGTGELFF. In DNA, the CDR3 is TGTGCCAGCAGCGCAGTGGGGGACAGGGGCACCGGGGAGCTGTTTTTT.

In this sample, this clonotype turned up a few times. This chain uses TRBV21-1 with TRBJ2-7; the table's TRBD2 call for D was not verified on the DNA. TRBV21-1 is annotated as a pseudogene. CDR3 size: 16 residues. The CDR3 sequence: CASSKADRAGCYERYF. CDR3 DNA sequence: TGTGCCAGCAGCAAAGCGGATCGAGCGGGGTGCTACGAGCGGTACTTC.

The rearrangement links TRBV7-2 to TRBJ2-5; 9 positions match TRBD2. The J segment lost 2 bases and the V segment lost 1 base, leaving 5 bases of the junction unmatched. This CDR3 spans 16 amino acids. Germline V gives CDR1 SGHTA, CDR2 FQGNSA. CDR3 nucleotide sequence: TGTGCCAGCAGCTTAGTGACTAGCGGACCTCAAGAGACCCAGTACTTC. Translation: CASSLVTSGPQETQYF.

CDR3 loop: CASNYDRGRETQYF. The CDR3 nucleotides read TGTGCCAGCAATTACGATCGGGGTCGGGAGACCCAGTACTTC. This chain uses TRBV5-5 with TRBJ2-5; maybe TRBD2 (5 bases). The germline gives CDR1 SGHKS, CDR2 YYEKEE (reference sequence). Deletions cut 6 bases from V and 5 bases from J, with 17 bases between. This CDR3 contains 14 residues.

The chain joins TRBV29-1 to TRBJ1-1; possible D gene TRBD1, 5 bases. This CDR3 region has 13 residues. Deletions cut 6 bases from V and 3 bases from J, with 14 bases between. CDR1 and CDR2 (germline): SQVTM, ANQGSEA. The CDR3 nucleotides read TGCAGCGTAATCGCCAGGGCCCACACTGAAGCTTTCTTT. Amino acid sequence: CSVIARAHTEAFF. Supplemented by reference TRBV29-1 and TRBJ1-1, the full variable domain reads SAVISQKPSRDICQRGTSLTIQCQVDSQVTMMFWYRQQPGQSLTLIATANQGSEATYESGFVIDKFPISRPNLTFSTLTVSNMSPEDSSIYLCSVIARAHTEAFFGQGTRLTVV.

This chain uses TRBV19 with TRBJ2-7; 10 bases are shared with TRBD2. Germline V gene data show CDR1 as LNHDA and CDR2 as SQIVND (reference sequence). The CDR3 has 15 residues. The CDR3 protein is CATGTGSGRAYEQYF. CDR3 nucleotides: TGTGCTACCGGGACAGGCAGCGGGAGGGCCTACGAGCAGTACTTC.

The chain carries TRBV20-1 and TRBJ2-1; 16 nucleotides agree with TRBD2. The trim removed 2 bases at V and 6 bases at J, leaving 4 bases unmatched. The CDR3 sequence is 16 residues long. The germline V gene encodes CDR1 DFQATT and CDR2 SNEGSKA (reference sequence). Here the CDR3 DNA reads TGCAGTGCTAGAACCGGGACTAGCGGGGGGGCCAATGAGCAGTTCTTC. Protein sequence: CSARTGTSGGANEQFF.

As for this clonotype: A single base separates this from a much larger clone, so it may be a read error. The chain links TRBV12-3 or TRBV12-4 to TRBJ2-2, with D maybe TRBD2 (5 bases). The CDR3 loop spans 12 amino acids. CDR3 nucleotides: TGTGCCAGCAGCCCCTACACCGGGGAGCGGTTTTTT. Translating gives CASSPYTGERFF.

This clonotype turned up a few times. The rearrangement joins TRBV7-3 to TRBJ2-1; D possibly uses TRBD1 or TRBD2 (6 bases each). The CDR3 loop spans 14 amino acids. The germline CDR1 and CDR2 sequences are SGHTA and FQGTGA. Trimming cost V 2 bases and J 10 bases, with 15 bases left between them. The chain's CDR3 is CASSLGGPGDEQFF. CDR3 bases: TGTGCCAGCAGCTTAGGGGGGCCGGGTGACGAGCAGTTCTTC.

This clonotype came up a few times. The chain joins TRBV11-3 to TRBJ2-3; D not resolved. V was clipped by 5 bases and J by 3 bases, with 12 bases between them. This CDR3 has 14 amino acids. The V gene's germline CDR1 is SGHNT and CDR2 YENEEA. Written as DNA, the CDR3 is TGTGCCAGCAGCCCGGCAATAACGACAGATACGCAGTATTTT. Translating gives CASSPAITTDTQYF.

V is TRBV20-1 and J is TRBJ2-1; 9 nucleotides match TRBD1. CDR1 is DFQATT and CDR2 is SNEGSKA in the germline V gene (reference sequence). This CDR3 spans 19 amino acids. Losses at the gene ends were 5 bases for V and 0 bases for J; bases not matched to a gene: 17. CDR3 loop: CSAAHGQGISIASYNEQFF. The CDR3, as DNA: TGCAGTGCTGCCCACGGACAGGGGATTTCTATTGCCTCCTACAATGAGCAGTTCTTC.

This clonotype was recorded many times. The chain joins TRBV9 to TRBJ2-1; 9 nucleotides align to TRBD2. Germline assignment: CDR1 SGDLS and CDR2 YYNGEE. Unmatched junction bases numbered 2, after V lost 0 bases and J lost 4 bases. The CDR3 runs to 15 residues. CDR3 sequence (DNA): TGTGCCAGCAGCGTAGGGCTAGCGGGGTACAATGAGCAGTTCTTC. Translating gives CASSVGLAGYNEQFF.

This chain connects TRBV5-4 to TRBJ2-3, with 7 positions matching TRBD1. Per germline, CDR1 SGHNT and CDR2 YYREEE (reference sequence). The CDR3 loop spans 13 amino acids. After removal of 5 bases from V and 6 bases from J, the junction contained 6 bases not matched to a gene. The CDR3 loop reads CASSEQGVDTQYF. In nucleotides, the CDR3 is TGTGCCAGCAGTGAGCAGGGGGTTGATACGCAGTATTTT.

Of note for this clonotype: A single base separates this from a much larger clone, so it may be a read error. This chain connects TRBV27 to TRBJ2-7; weak D call: TRBD1 (8 bases). Germline V gives CDR1 MNHEY, CDR2 SMNVEV (reference sequence). This CDR3 is 14 amino acids long. Here the CDR3 reads CAGSKQGDYYEQYF. The CDR3 coding sequence is TGTGCCGGCAGCAAACAGGGGGACTACTACGAGCAGTACTTC.